Below are 14 T cell receptor beta chains sequenced from a single sample in a study of blood T cell repertoires in COVID-19. Assay used: immunoSEQ multiplex PCR; TCRdb lists only in-frame clones, some missing. Here the sample spans some 250,000 clones, around 80% being singletons. Sequences were obtained from peripheral blood. The receptors originated from a man aged 55 to 69 with acute or convalescent COVID-19.

J is TRBJ1-5 and V is TRBV19, with a tentative D call TRBD1 (6 bases). Trimming stripped 7 bases from V and 7 bases from J, with 23 bases between. This CDR3 has 16 amino acids. Germline CDR1 and CDR2: LNHDA and SQIVND (reference sequence). For the CDR3, the DNA is TGTGCCAGTAAGGGGGTCGAGGGCGGGCCGAGGCAGCCCCAGCATTTT. Its protein product is CASKGVEGGPRQPQHF.

CDR3 amino acids: CASSPPPSGNTIYF. The DNA of the CDR3 is TGTGCCAGCAGCCCCCCCCCTTCTGGAAACACCATATATTTT. The V call is TRBV9, the J call TRBJ1-3, with D unresolved. Germline V gene lookup returns CDR1 SGDLS and CDR2 YYNGEE. Trimming took off 4 bases at V and 1 base at J, with 9 bases between the two ends. This CDR3 is built from 14 residues.

The CDR3 bases are TGTGCCAGCAGCGTAGAGACTAGCGGGGCGGGGAGAACAGATACGCAGTATTTT. Its protein product is CASSVETSGAGRTDTQYF. J is TRBJ2-3 and V is TRBV9; 11 bases align to TRBD2. This CDR3 region has 18 residues. With V trimmed by 0 bases and J by 3 bases, 9 bases remained unmatched. The germline V gene encodes CDR1 SGDLS and CDR2 YYNGEE.

V and J are TRBV19 and TRBJ2-1, with a possible D match to TRBD2 (6 bases). Germline V gene lookup returns CDR1 LNHDA and CDR2 SQIVND (reference sequence). Trimming removed 5 bases at V and 1 base at J, with 15 bases between. The CDR3 is made up of 16 amino acids. DNA for the CDR3: TGTGCCAGTAGTTCTTTTAGCGGTTCATCCTACAATGAGCAGTTCTTC. Translated, it gives CASSSFSGSSYNEQFF.

This chain links TRBV5-1 with TRBJ1-5, with TRBD1 matching over 7 bases. The CDR3 totals 15 residues. The V gene's germline CDR1 is SGHRS and CDR2 YFSETQ. J lost 0 bases, V lost 3 bases, and 3 bases had no gene match. The CDR3, as DNA: TGCGCCAGCAGCTGGACAGGAGATAGCAATCAGCCCCAGCATTTT. Residues: CASSWTGDSNQPQHF.

The genes are TRBV7-6 and TRBJ2-3, with TRBD2 as a possible D gene (6 bases). CDR3 length equals 16 residues. The germline gives CDR1 SGHVS, CDR2 FNYEAQ. V lost 5 bases, J lost 0 bases, and 15 bases lay in between. In DNA form, the CDR3 reads TGTGCCAGCAGCCAGGGACTCAGCCTTAGCACAGATACGCAGTATTTT. Translated, it gives CASSQGLSLSTDTQYF.

This clone was seen only once. The V call is TRBV27, the J call TRBJ1-2; 9 bases agree with TRBD1. With 5 bases clipped from V and 6 bases from J, the junction kept 1 base outside the gene matches. Germline lookup yields CDR1 MNHEY and CDR2 SMNVEV (reference sequence). The CDR3 has 12 residues. Here the CDR3 reads CASSGTGNGYTF. The CDR3 region has the DNA TGTGCCAGCAGTGGGACAGGGAATGGCTACACCTTC.

J is TRBJ2-7 and V is TRBV11-3; a possible D gene is TRBD1 (5 bases). The CDR3 runs to 14 residues. CDR1 and CDR2 (germline): SGHNT, YENEEA. Trimming took 5 bases from V and 0 from J, leaving 11 bases between them. CDR3 DNA: TGTGCCAGCAGCCCGCCAGGGAACTCCTACGAGCAGTACTTC. Residues: CASSPPGNSYEQYF.

The V gene is TRBV20-1, the J gene TRBJ2-3; 9 bases match TRBD2. Germline V gives CDR1 DFQATT, CDR2 SNEGSKA (reference sequence). Trimming at V came to 3 bases and at J to 8 bases, leaving 12 bases not matched to a gene. The CDR3 has 15 residues. CDR3 amino acids: CSASPSGGSRGTQYF. In DNA, the CDR3 is TGCAGTGCTAGTCCAAGCGGGGGGTCCCGCGGTACGCAGTATTTT.

The V call is TRBV7-2, the J call TRBJ2-3, with TRBD2 matching 10 bases. V dropped 5 bases and J dropped 1; count of bases not matched to a gene: 9. Germline CDR1 reads SGHTA; CDR2 reads FQGNSA. CDR3 length: 17 amino acids. The CDR3 region has the DNA TGTGCCAGCAGCGCGGTCTCCGGGACTAGCGGCACAGATACGCAGTATTTT. This codes for CASSAVSGTSGTDTQYF.

The chain has TRBV3-1 (or the pseudogene TRBV3-2) and TRBJ1-3; no firm D call. Per germline, CDR1 LGHDT and CDR2 YNNKEL (reference sequence). V was pared by 2 bases and J by 2 bases, with 10 bases between. The CDR3 is 15 amino acids. The CDR3 sequence: CASSQQSGPGNTIYF. The CDR3 bases are TGTGCCAGCAGCCAACAGAGCGGCCCTGGAAACACCATATATTTT.

The V call is TRBV9, the J call TRBJ1-5, with D tentatively TRBD1 (6 bases). The CDR3 extends over 15 amino acids. Germline CDR1 is SGDLS and CDR2 is YYNGEE. Trimming shortened V by 3 bases and J by 0 bases, and 10 bases separated the two germline ends. The CDR3, as DNA: TGTGCCAGCAGCGAACAGGGAAATAGCAATCAGCCCCAGCATTTT. Translated, it gives CASSEQGNSNQPQHF.

The V and J genes are TRBV27 and TRBJ2-7; maybe TRBD2 (6 bases). The CDR3 consists of 14 residues. Trimming took off 1 base at V and 2 bases at J, with 9 bases between the two ends. Germline V gene data show CDR1 as MNHEY and CDR2 as SMNVEV (reference sequence). The CDR3 loop is CASSLWRRAYEQYF. CDR3 in DNA: TGTGCCAGCAGTTTATGGAGGAGGGCCTACGAGCAGTACTTC.

The rearrangement uses TRBV11-2 and TRBJ1-1, with a tentative D call TRBD1 (6 bases). The germline V and J ends were trimmed by 1 base and 4 bases, with 10 bases remaining between them. Germline CDR1 reads SGHAT; CDR2 reads FQNNGV. This CDR3 spans 14 amino acids. The CDR3 spells CASSLVGGATEAFF. CDR3 DNA: TGTGCCAGCAGCTTAGTAGGGGGGGCCACTGAAGCTTTCTTT.